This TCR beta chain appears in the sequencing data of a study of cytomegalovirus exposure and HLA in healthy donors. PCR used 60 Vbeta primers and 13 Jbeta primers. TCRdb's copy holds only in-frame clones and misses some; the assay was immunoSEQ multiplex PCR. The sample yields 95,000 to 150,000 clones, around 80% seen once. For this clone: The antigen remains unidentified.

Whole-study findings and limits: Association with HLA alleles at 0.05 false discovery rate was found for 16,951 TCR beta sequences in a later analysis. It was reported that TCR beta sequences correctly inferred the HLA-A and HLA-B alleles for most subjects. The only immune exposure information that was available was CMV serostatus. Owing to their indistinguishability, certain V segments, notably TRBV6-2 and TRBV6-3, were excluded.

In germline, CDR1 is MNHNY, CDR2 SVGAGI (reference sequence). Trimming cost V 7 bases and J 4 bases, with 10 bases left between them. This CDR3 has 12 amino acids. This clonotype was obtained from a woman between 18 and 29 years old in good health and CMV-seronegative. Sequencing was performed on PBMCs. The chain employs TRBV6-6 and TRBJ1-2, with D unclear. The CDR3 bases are TGTGCCAGCATTGACACGGTCTATGGCTACACCTTC. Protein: CASIDTVYGYTF.